A single sample is the source of the 27 T cell receptor beta chains below, sequenced in a study of regulatory T cells in long-lasting Graves disease. Stated time point: newly diagnosed GD, antithyroid drugs for less than 3 months. PBMCs provided the RNA from which the TCR library was made. In building TCR beta libraries, iRepertoire HTBI primers were used together with Arm-PCR of CDR3 regions. TCRdb processed the multiplex PCR reads anew with MiXCR; each CDR3 protein has one entry. The sample yields some 330,000 distinct CDR3 sequences, about 10% seen once. These data also featured in a second study, about T cells in Graves' hyperthyroidism and ophthalmopathy.

This specimen consisted of peripheral blood mononuclear cells (PBMCs), obtained at new diagnosis, from a patient treated with antithyroid drugs. Receptor source: a woman under 30 with Graves disease.

This clonotype was seen at least ten times. This chain connects TRBV18 to TRBJ1-1; 10 bases align to TRBD1. V shed 4 bases and J 4 bases; nucleotides not matched to a gene: 6. The CDR3 totals 15 residues. Germline CDR1 and CDR2: KGHSH and LQKENI. CDR3 residues: CASSQRQGAITEAFF. The CDR3 DNA follows: TGTGCCAGCTCACAACGACAGGGGGCTATCACTGAAGCTTTCTTT. Full variable domain (outside the CDR3, taken from reference TRBV18 and TRBJ1-1): NAGVMQNPRHLVRRRGQEARLRCSPMKGHSHVYWYRQLPEEGLKFMVYLQKENIIDESGMPKERFSAEFPKEGPSILRIQQVVRGDSAAYFCASSQRQGAITEAFFGQGTRLTVV.

This clonotype has at least ten counts. The V call is TRBV29-1, the J call TRBJ2-1, with D possibly being TRBD1 (6 bases). Deletions cut 1 base from V and 8 bases from J, with 15 bases between. The CDR3 is 14 amino acids. CDR1 and CDR2 from the germline V gene are SQVTM and ANQGSEA. The CDR3 DNA is TGCAGCGTTGAAGGCCTACAGGGCCGGTATGAGCAGTTCTTC. This gives the protein CSVEGLQGRYEQFF.

The chain combines TRBV7-9 with TRBJ2-5; a weak D match, TRBD1 (6 bases). V shed 4 bases and J shed 1 base, with 10 bases lying between them. CDR3 length: 14 amino acids. Germline V gene lookup returns CDR1 SEHNR and CDR2 FQNEAQ (reference sequence). The CDR3: CASSSGQPQETQYF. CDR3 DNA sequence: TGTGCCAGCAGCTCCGGACAGCCCCAAGAGACCCAGTACTTC.

The chain couples TRBV5-4 to TRBJ2-3; D possibly corresponds to TRBD2 (6 bases). The germline V gene has CDR1 SGHNT and CDR2 YYREEE (reference sequence). This CDR3 comprises 13 residues. The V and J ends lost 7 bases and 0 bases respectively, with 9 bases between them. The CDR3 region is CASLAPSTDTQYF. CDR3 bases: TGTGCCAGCCTAGCGCCCAGCACAGATACGCAGTATTTT.

CDR3 loop: CASSLAQPGLAGATDTQYF. For the CDR3, the DNA is TGTGCCAGCAGCTTAGCGCAACCGGGACTAGCGGGGGCCACAGATACGCAGTATTTT. The chain has TRBV7-2 and TRBJ2-3; 14 bases line up with TRBD2. The V gene's germline CDR1 is SGHTA and CDR2 FQGNSA. This CDR3 contains 19 residues. Trimming removed 0 bases from V and 2 bases from J; junction bases left unmatched: 7.

The V gene is TRBV3-1, the J gene TRBJ2-4; TRBD2 agrees at 13 bases. The ends lost 4 bases at V and 9 bases at J; junction bases unmatched: 9. CDR1 is LGHDT and CDR2 is YNNKEL in the germline V gene (reference sequence). This CDR3 is built from 16 residues. CDR3 nucleotide sequence: TGTGCCAGCAGCCTGGGACTAGCGGGGTACCTAGGCATTCAGTACTTC. This encodes CASSLGLAGYLGIQYF.

This clonotype was seen many times. The chain employs TRBV7-9 and TRBJ1-2; 12 bases are a match to TRBD1. CDR3 length: 17 residues. The germline V gene has CDR1 SEHNR and CDR2 FQNEAQ (reference sequence). Trimming at V came to 5 bases and at J to 4 bases, leaving 11 bases not matched to a gene. DNA of the CDR3: TGTGCCAGCAGCCCGTCCGGGACAGGGGGCAGTACCTATGGCTACACCTTC. Translated: CASSPSGTGGSTYGYTF. The full variable domain, rest sourced from reference TRBV7-9 and TRBJ1-2, is DTGVSQNPRHKITKRGQNVTFRCDPISEHNRLYWYRQTLGQGPEFLTYFQNEAQLEKSRLLSDRFSAERPKGSFSTLEIQRTEQGDSAMYLCASSPSGTGGSTYGYTFGSGTRLTVV.

At least ten counts were recorded for this clonotype. The chain joins TRBV19 to TRBJ2-2; TRBD1 matches 9 bases. This CDR3 contains 15 residues. Germline V gene lookup returns CDR1 LNHDA and CDR2 SQIVND (reference sequence). V was clipped by 3 bases and J by 5 bases; unmatched bases: 4. The CDR3 here is CASSIGQGRTGELFF. CDR3 bases: TGTGCCAGTAGTATCGGACAGGGGAGGACCGGGGAGCTGTTTTTT.

This clonotype was observed at least ten times. The genes are TRBV18 and TRBJ1-3; 7 bases fit TRBD1. Germline values: CDR1 KGHSH, CDR2 LQKENI. The J segment lost 1 base and the V segment lost 6 bases, leaving 12 bases of the junction unmatched. The CDR3 contains 17 residues. Here the CDR3 DNA reads TGTGCCAGCTCGCTCCGACAGGGTGCCTCATCTGGAAACACCATATATTTT. Its translation: CASSLRQGASSGNTIYF.

Notes on this clonotype: This may come from a read error, since a much larger clone is one base off. Because the CDR3 is missing its conserved closing phenylalanine or tryptophan, this is likely a read error. V is TRBV5-1 and J is TRBJ2-7; possible D gene TRBD1, 5 bases. The V end lost 4 bases, the J end lost 0 bases, and 11 bases lay between the germline ends. The CDR3 runs 14 residues. Germline assignment: CDR1 SGHRS and CDR2 YFSETQ. The CDR3 here is CASSPDDSSYEQYA. DNA for the CDR3: TGCGCCAGCAGCCCCGATGACAGCTCCTACGAGCAGTACGCC.

In this sample, this clonotype turned up many times. The V gene is TRBV7-2, the J gene TRBJ2-1, with D hard to call. Deletions cut 1 base from V and 0 bases from J, with 7 bases between. Per the germline V gene, CDR1 is SGHTA and CDR2 is FQGNSA. CDR3 size: 15 residues. In DNA, the CDR3 is TGTGCCAGCAGCTTAGGTATGAGCTCCTACAATGAGCAGTTCTTC. Encoded protein: CASSLGMSSYNEQFF.

This clonotype was detected many times. The J gene is TRBJ1-1, the V gene TRBV20-1; 8 bases align to TRBD1. Germline trimming cut 4 bases from V and 3 bases from J; bases unmatched to any gene: 10. The CDR3 extends over 15 amino acids. The V gene's germline CDR1 is DFQATT and CDR2 SNEGSKA (reference sequence). The CDR3 region is CSATLFQGADTEAFF. The CDR3 DNA is TGCAGTGCTACTTTGTTTCAGGGGGCCGACACTGAAGCTTTCTTT.

In this sample, this clonotype turned up many times. The chain combines TRBV20-1 with TRBJ2-1, with D possibly TRBD2 on 7 matching bases. The CDR3 contains 17 residues. Trimming left V 4 bases short and J 3 bases short, with 22 bases between. CDR1 and CDR2 (germline): DFQATT, SNEGSKA (reference sequence). The CDR3 protein is CSAIIKGGVSHYNEQFF. In nucleotides, the CDR3 is TGCAGTGCTATAATCAAAGGGGGGGTCTCTCACTACAATGAGCAGTTCTTC.

This clonotype was recorded at least ten times. V is TRBV7-3 and J is TRBJ1-1; D gene unclear. Trimming removed 4 bases at V and 3 bases at J, with 18 bases between. The CDR3 is made up of 16 amino acids. The germline V gene has CDR1 SGHTA and CDR2 FQGTGA. DNA of the CDR3: TGTGCCAGCAGCTCCCAGCTCACACGGCGGGACACTGAAGCTTTCTTT. This translates into CASSSQLTRRDTEAFF.

This clonotype has just one count. This may arise from a read error, as a much more abundant clone is one base away. This chain links TRBV6-5 with TRBJ2-3; 10 bases agree with TRBD1. Germline CDR1 reads MNHEY; CDR2 reads SVGAGI. CDR3 length equals 19 residues. The CDR3 DNA follows: TGTGCCAGCAGTCACTCAGGTCTAACCGGGACAGGGGGCACAGATACGCAGTATTTT. Amino acids: CASSHSGLTGTGGTDTQYF.

The gene calls are TRBV4-1 and TRBJ1-5; D is unresolved. The V gene lost 0 bases and the J gene lost 10 bases, with 10 bases spanning the gap. Germline CDR1 and CDR2: MGHRA and YSYEKL. The CDR3 spans 13 residues. The CDR3 loop is CASSQDFSVPQHF. In DNA form, the CDR3 reads TGCGCCAGCAGCCAAGATTTCTCCGTACCCCAGCATTTT.

The sample holds many counts of this clonotype. This chain links TRBV14 with TRBJ2-3; unclear D gene. Germline assignment: CDR1 SGHDN and CDR2 FVKESK. This CDR3 has 15 residues. Trimming removed 3 bases from V and 4 bases from J, with 14 bases in between. The CDR3 sequence: CASSHRRATSDTQYF. The CDR3 DNA reads TGTGCCAGCAGCCATCGACGTGCCACGTCAGATACGCAGTATTTT.

In this sample, this clonotype turned up many times. The V call is TRBV28, the J call TRBJ2-1, with D perhaps TRBD1 (5 bases). Germline V CDR1 and CDR2: MDHEN, SYDVKM. The CDR3 is made up of 16 amino acids. V dropped 5 bases and J dropped 0 bases, with 14 bases sitting between them. CDR3 sequence reads: CASSPQGKSSYNEQFF. For the CDR3, the DNA is TGTGCCAGCAGTCCCCAGGGTAAAAGCTCCTACAATGAGCAGTTCTTC. The full variable domain, in which reference TRBV28 and TRBJ2-1 provide the parts outside the CDR3, is DVKVTQSSRYLVKRTGEKVFLECVQDMDHENMFWYRQDPGLGLRLIYFSYDVKMKEKGDIPEGYSVSREKKERFSLILESASTNQTSMYLCASSPQGKSSYNEQFFGPGTRLTVL.

This clonotype has just a few counts. The V gene is TRBV7-6, the J gene TRBJ2-7; 8 bases map to TRBD1. CDR1 and CDR2 from the germline V gene are SGHVS and FNYEAQ. V dropped 1 base and J dropped 0; count of bases not matched to a gene: 5. The CDR3 spans 16 residues. The DNA for the CDR3 is TGTGCCAGCAGCTTAGGCACTACAGGGGGCTCCTACGAGCAGTACTTC. Protein product: CASSLGTTGGSYEQYF.

The gene calls are TRBV19 and TRBJ2-3; no clear D. This CDR3 comprises 16 residues. Germline-derived CDR1 and CDR2 are LNHDA and SQIVND (reference sequence). Trimming pared 2 bases from V and 0 bases from J, leaving 12 bases between. The CDR3 loop reads CASSISSASSTDTQYF. The DNA for the CDR3 is TGTGCCAGTAGTATATCATCAGCGTCTAGCACAGATACGCAGTATTTT.

About this clonotype itself: With only one base between it and a far larger clone, this is likely a read error. This chain joins TRBV28 and TRBJ2-5, with 11 bases identical to TRBD1. The CDR3 totals 14 residues. CDR1 and CDR2 from the germline V gene are MDHEN and SYDVKM. With V trimmed by 6 bases and J by 5 bases, 5 bases remained unmatched. CDR3 sequence: CASSSGDRGETQYF. The DNA for the CDR3 is TGTGCCAGCAGCTCGGGGGACAGGGGGGAGACCCAGTACTTC. Variable domain in full (rest from reference TRBV28 and TRBJ2-5): DVKVTQSSRYLVKRTGEKVFLECVQDMDHENMFWYRQDPGLGLRLIYFSYDVKMKEKGDIPEGYSVSREKKERFSLILESASTNQTSMYLCASSSGDRGETQYFGPGTRLLVL.

This clonotype has ten or more counts. The genes are TRBV14 and TRBJ2-5; 14 nucleotides agree with TRBD2. CDR1 and CDR2 from the germline V gene are SGHDN and FVKESK. There are 18 residues in the CDR3. J gave up 0 bases and V 5 bases, and 8 bases lay outside the gene matches. CDR3 protein: CASSTGLAGDWYQETQYF. The CDR3 nucleotides read TGTGCCAGCAGCACGGGACTAGCGGGGGACTGGTACCAAGAGACCCAGTACTTC.

This clonotype was seen many times. V and J are TRBV9 and TRBJ2-1; D remains ambiguous. Trimming pared 0 bases from V and 9 bases from J, leaving 13 bases between. In germline, CDR1 is SGDLS, CDR2 YYNGEE. This CDR3 is 14 amino acids long. The CDR3 nucleotides read TGTGCCAGCAGCGTAGGTCCCTTAGTAGCTGAGCAGTTCTTC. It specifies CASSVGPLVAEQFF.

This clonotype occurred many times. The chain is built from TRBV28 and TRBJ2-5; D might be TRBD1 (5 bases). Germline CDR1 is MDHEN and CDR2 is SYDVKM. This CDR3 spans 18 amino acids. Trimming took off 2 bases at V and 5 bases at J, with 24 bases between the two ends. The CDR3 coding sequence is TGTGCCAGCAGTTTACCCCAATCCGGCAGGGTTAAGTTGGAGACCCAGTACTTC. Its translation is CASSLPQSGRVKLETQYF.

There are a few counts of this clonotype. The V call is TRBV19, the J call TRBJ2-2; TRBD1 aligns across 10 bases. Germline V gives CDR1 LNHDA, CDR2 SQIVND (reference sequence). This CDR3 comprises 15 residues. The V and J ends lost 6 bases and 7 bases, in that order; junction bases with no gene match: 8. CDR3: CASRRQGAGGGELFF. In DNA, the CDR3 is TGTGCCAGTAGGCGACAGGGGGCTGGTGGCGGGGAGCTGTTTTTT.

The chain uses TRBV6-2 or TRBV6-3 and TRBJ1-1, with TRBD1 identical over 7 bases. V lost 2 bases to trimming and J lost 1 base; unmatched junction nucleotides: 10. From germline, CDR1 is MNHEY and CDR2 SVGEGT. The CDR3 runs to 17 residues. In DNA, the CDR3 is TGTGCCAGCAGTTACGTCCCGAAGGGGGCACAGAACACTGAAGCTTTCTTT. Translating gives CASSYVPKGAQNTEAFF.

The DNA of the CDR3 is TGTGCCAGCAGTTTGGGAAGGGAAAGAGGTTCACCCCTCCACTTT. The encoded protein is CASSLGRERGSPLHF. V usage is TRBV27 and J usage is TRBJ1-6; D is unresolved. Between the trimmed V and J ends, which lost 3 bases and 9 bases, there was a span of 15 bases. The CDR3 totals 15 residues. The germline gives CDR1 MNHEY, CDR2 SMNVEV (reference sequence).